The 13 T cell receptor beta chains in this list originate from one sample, sequenced in a study of technical replicates of blood from a handful of donors (dated by TCRdb to the late 2010s). The receptor library was made with the immunoSEQ multiplex PCR assay. This immuneACCESS table, as held by TCRdb, lists in-frame sequences with V and J called but not all clones. Of the missing ones, under half trace to an unresolved V gene in checked studies; the others have no known cause. In all, the sample holds some 87,000 clones, and 96% of those were seen once. The leading ten clones occupy under 0.35% of the sample. Sequencing was done on a sample of T cells isolated from PBMCs. The source is a human donor in good health.

The CDR3 nucleotides read TGTGCCAGCACTGGTTGGCAGGGCCCGTCCTATGGCTACACCTTC. It specifies CASTGWQGPSYGYTF. The chain recombines TRBV28 with TRBJ1-2, with D perhaps matching TRBD1 (5 bases). The CDR3 spans 15 residues. Trimming removed 7 bases at V and 4 bases at J, with 19 bases between. CDR1 is MDHEN and CDR2 is SYDVKM in the germline V gene.

This clone has just one count. The V and J genes are TRBV5-8 and TRBJ2-3; D ambiguous. Looked up from germline, CDR1 is SGHTS and CDR2 is YDEGEE. Trimming cost V 4 bases and J 4 bases, with 22 bases left between them. This CDR3 region has 17 residues. For the CDR3, the DNA is TGTGCCAGCAGCCCCCTTTTTGACTCGCGCCCTGCAGATACGCAGTATTTT. It yields the protein CASSPLFDSRPADTQYF.

Only one count was recorded for this clone. The chain recombines TRBV7-9 with TRBJ1-4; 7 positions match TRBD1. The CDR3 sequence is 15 residues long. CDR1 SEHNR and CDR2 FQNEAQ come from the germline V gene (reference sequence). The trim removed 3 bases at V and 7 bases at J, leaving 8 bases unmatched. The CDR3 spells CASSFDRDRSEKLFF. The CDR3 DNA follows: TGTGCCAGCAGCTTCGACCGGGACAGAAGTGAAAAACTGTTTTTT.

V and J are TRBV9 and TRBJ1-4; TRBD1 aligns across 7 bases. Germline V CDR1 and CDR2: SGDLS, YYNGEE. The CDR3 covers 16 residues. The V gene end was trimmed by 4 bases and the J gene end by 0 bases; junction bases not matched to a gene: 6. The CDR3 bases are TGTGCCAGCAGCTCGGGACAGTATGCAACTAATGAAAAACTGTTTTTT. Its translation is CASSSGQYATNEKLFF.

The chain employs TRBV18 and TRBJ2-7, with D uncertain. This CDR3 has 14 residues. Between the trimmed V and J ends, which lost 2 bases and 3 bases, there was a span of 11 bases. In germline, CDR1 is KGHSH, CDR2 LQKENI. CDR3 sequence (DNA): TGTGCCAGCTCACCATATCGCGAGAACTACGAGCAGTACTTC. Protein sequence: CASSPYRENYEQYF.

This chain uses TRBV11-3 with TRBJ2-7, with a possible D match to TRBD2 (5 bases). The V end lost 4 bases, the J end lost 5 bases, and 12 bases lay between the germline ends. The CDR3 covers 13 residues. In germline, CDR1 is SGHNT, CDR2 YENEEA. CDR3 sequence: CASSSLAEDEQYF. The CDR3 coding sequence is TGTGCCAGCAGCTCACTTGCGGAGGACGAGCAGTACTTC.

This clone showed up just once. The CDR3 here is CASTSVGDTYEQYF. In DNA, the CDR3 is TGTGCCAGTACCTCAGTGGGCGATACCTACGAGCAGTACTTC. This chain uses TRBV28 with TRBJ2-7; D unclear. V was trimmed by 9 bases and J by 2 bases, leaving 17 bases between them. Germline V lookup: CDR1 MDHEN, CDR2 SYDVKM. This CDR3 is 14 amino acids long.

This chain links TRBV9 with TRBJ1-3, with 9 bases aligning to TRBD1. Germline assignment: CDR1 SGDLS and CDR2 YYNGEE. The CDR3 length is 15 residues. With 4 bases clipped from V and 2 bases from J, the junction kept 4 bases outside the gene matches. CDR3 DNA sequence: TGTGCCAGCAGCCTCACAGGGGGCCCTGGAAACACCATATATTTT. Protein: CASSLTGGPGNTIYF.

The chain uses TRBV7-2 and TRBJ2-7, with D perhaps matching TRBD2 (6 bases). The CDR3 is made up of 15 amino acids. V gave up 5 bases and J gave up 0 bases, with 14 bases separating them. Germline V gene lookup returns CDR1 SGHTA and CDR2 FQGNSA. The chain's CDR3 is CASSLSAAGSYEQYF. CDR3 DNA: TGTGCCAGCAGCCTCTCGGCAGCGGGCTCCTACGAGCAGTACTTC.

This chain's CDR3 is CSVQGRTYNEQFF. In nucleotides, the CDR3 is TGCAGCGTTCAGGGCCGCACCTACAATGAGCAGTTCTTC. The chain combines TRBV29-1 with TRBJ2-1, with D tentatively TRBD1 (5 bases). Per germline, CDR1 SQVTM and CDR2 ANQGSEA. V was cut by 5 bases and J by 2 bases, with 10 bases left in between. The length of the CDR3 is 13 residues.

The rearrangement uses TRBV5-1 and TRBJ1-1; 9 bases map to TRBD1. Per germline, CDR1 SGHRS and CDR2 YFSETQ. This CDR3 is 15 amino acids long. With V trimmed by 3 bases and J by 5 bases, 8 bases remained unmatched. CDR3 sequence: CASSWSGQGRTEAFF. CDR3 nucleotides: TGCGCCAGCAGCTGGTCTGGACAGGGGAGAACTGAAGCTTTCTTT.

This chain uses TRBV28 with TRBJ1-5, with TRBD1 as a possible D gene (6 bases). The CDR3 has 15 amino acids. Trimming removed 1 base from V and 2 bases from J, with 9 bases in between. The germline CDR1 and CDR2 sequences are MDHEN and SYDVKM. CDR3 residues: CASSLLQGGNQPQHF. Written as DNA, the CDR3 is TGTGCCAGCAGTTTATTACAGGGTGGCAATCAGCCCCAGCATTTT.

V is TRBV15 and J is TRBJ2-5; possible D gene TRBD1, 7 bases. The germline V gene encodes CDR1 LNHNV and CDR2 YYDKDF (reference sequence). The V end lost 0 bases, the J end lost 2 bases, and 13 bases lay between the germline ends. The CDR3 is 16 amino acids. The DNA for the CDR3 is TGTGCCACCAGCAGAGATCCAGGGGGGTGGCAAGAGACCCAGTACTTC. Translation gives CATSRDPGGWQETQYF.